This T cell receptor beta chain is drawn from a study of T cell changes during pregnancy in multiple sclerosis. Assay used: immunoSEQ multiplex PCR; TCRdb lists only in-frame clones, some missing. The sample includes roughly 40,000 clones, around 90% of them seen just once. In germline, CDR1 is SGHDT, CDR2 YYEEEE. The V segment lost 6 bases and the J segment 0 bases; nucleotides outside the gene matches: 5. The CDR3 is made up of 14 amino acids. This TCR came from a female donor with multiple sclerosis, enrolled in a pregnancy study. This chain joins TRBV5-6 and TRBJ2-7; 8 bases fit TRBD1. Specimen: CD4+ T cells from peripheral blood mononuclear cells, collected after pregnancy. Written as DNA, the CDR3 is TGTGCCAGCACCACAGGGGGGAGCTCCTACGAGCAGTACTTC. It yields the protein CASTTGGSSYEQYF.